This record concerns one T cell receptor beta chain sequence. This specimen comes from a study of control samples from healthy donors and cancer patients. Profiling relied on immunoSEQ multiplex PCR, and the TCRdb table lists in-frame clones only, not all of them. The sample comprises 130,000 or so clones, 80% to 95% of which are singletons, and about 5.5% rests with the top ten. V lost 5 bases to trimming and J lost 5 bases, with 9 bases between them. This CDR3 has 13 amino acids. The germline V gene encodes CDR1 SGHTA and CDR2 FQGNSA. Sequencing was done on a sample of blood. This receptor was identified in a man aged 18 to 29 in good health. The V call is TRBV7-2, the J call TRBJ2-2; the D is unclear. CDR3 sequence: CASSEQLTGELFF. The CDR3 DNA follows: TGTGCCAGCAGCGAACAATTAACCGGGGAGCTGTTTTTT. The full variable domain, in which reference TRBV7-2 and TRBJ2-2 provide the parts outside the CDR3, is GAGVSQSPSNKVTEKGKDVELRCDPISGHTALYWYRQSLGQGLEFLIYFQGNSAPDKSGLPSDRFSAERTGGSVSTLTIQRTQQEDSAVYLCASSEQLTGELFFGEGSRLTVL.